This entry features one T cell receptor beta chain sequence. The target antigen is unknown. This CDR3 is 9 amino acids long. Between the trimmed V and J ends, which lost 8 bases and 11 bases, there was a span of 10 bases. Germline V gives CDR1 DFQATT, CDR2 SNEGSKA (reference sequence). The data originate from a study of long-term antiretroviral therapy in people with HIV. Study-wide results and caveats: Repertoires in HIV (unlike those of controls) had narrower CDR3 length ranges.

A v3.0 immunoSEQ assay was performed at survey level. Assay used: immunoSEQ multiplex PCR; TCRdb lists only in-frame clones, some missing. The data contain 11,000 to 15,000 clones, more than 65% of them seen just once; the ten biggest clones take up about 30%. The chain uses TRBV20-1 and TRBJ2-1; TRBD1 is a possible D gene (5 bases). This sequence originates from a man aged 40-50 years with HIV. Sequenced here: unsorted PBMCs, sampled 3.1 years after starting antiretroviral therapy. The CDR3 here is CSLGVQQFF. Written as DNA, the CDR3 is TGCAGTCTAGGGGTCCAGCAGTTCTTC.